Listed here are 8 T cell receptor beta chains from one sample, sequenced in a study of blood T cell repertoires in COVID-19. Sequencing was performed with immunoSEQ multiplex PCR; in TCRdb, only in-frame clones are kept and a portion is missing. The profile shows approximately 320,000 clones, under 95% of them singletons. Specimen: PBMCs or T cells enriched from blood (not recorded which). These TCRs come from a man aged 60-69 years who had recovered from COVID-19.

The rearrangement joins TRBV5-4 to TRBJ1-1; TRBD1 agrees at 10 bases. J was trimmed by 2 bases and V by 6 bases; bases with no gene match: 4. Per germline, CDR1 SGHNT and CDR2 YYREEE (reference sequence). The CDR3 extends over 14 amino acids. CDR3 nucleotide sequence: TGTGCCAGCAACCGGGACAGGGGAAACACTGAAGCTTTCTTT. Its translation: CASNRDRGNTEAFF.

This clone was detected once. The V call is TRBV3-1 (or the pseudogene TRBV3-2), the J call TRBJ1-2, with D unclear. The CDR3 length is 12 residues. Trimming took off 5 bases at V and 2 bases at J, with 6 bases between the two ends. Germline V gene sequence: CDR1 LGHDT, CDR2 YNNKEL (reference sequence). CDR3 sequence: CASSGGNYGYTF. The CDR3 DNA is TGTGCCAGCAGCGGAGGGAACTATGGCTACACCTTC.

This clone appeared once. The CDR3 DNA is TGCGCCAGCAGCCAGGAATCCGGGACTAGCCGGACCGGGGAGCTGTTTTTT. This encodes CASSQESGTSRTGELFF. The genes are TRBV4-3 and TRBJ2-2; TRBD2 matches 9 bases. The CDR3 runs to 17 residues. Germline V gene lookup returns CDR1 LGHNA and CDR2 YSLEER. With 3 bases clipped from V and 5 bases from J, the junction kept 10 bases outside the gene matches.

The genes are TRBV6-5 and TRBJ1-2; 8 bases match TRBD1. V shed 4 bases, J shed 4 bases, and the junction held 8 bases outside the gene matches. The CDR3 is 15 amino acids. CDR1 is MNHEY, CDR2 SVGAGI, per germline. The CDR3 sequence: CASSSGDRLPYGYTF. In DNA form, the CDR3 reads TGTGCCAGCAGTTCCGGGGACAGGCTACCCTATGGCTACACCTTC.

This clone was seen only a few times. V and J are TRBV13 and TRBJ1-1; D is unresolved. The V and J ends lost 5 bases and 5 bases respectively, with 15 bases between them. The germline CDR1 and CDR2 sequences are PRHDT and FYEKMQ (reference sequence). This CDR3 region has 14 residues. The CDR3 DNA reads TGTGCCAGCAGCCTAAGCCCAGGAAGGACTGAAGCTTTCTTT. This translates into CASSLSPGRTEAFF.

The chain couples TRBV4-1 to TRBJ1-2; 9 bases agree with TRBD1. There are 14 residues in the CDR3. CDR1 is MGHRA and CDR2 is YSYEKL in the germline V gene. Trimming at V came to 2 bases and at J to 5 bases, leaving 3 bases not matched to a gene. The CDR3 protein is CASSQTDRGYGYTF. CDR3 nucleotide sequence: TGCGCCAGCAGCCAAACGGACAGGGGTTATGGCTACACCTTC.

CDR3 nucleotides: TGTGCCAGTAGATCCCCCGGGGTCACCGGTGAAGCTTTCTTT. This encodes CASRSPGVTGEAFF. The V call is TRBV19, the J call TRBJ1-1, with unresolved D. The CDR3 has 14 amino acids. Trimming took 6 bases from V and 7 from J, leaving 18 bases between them. Germline assignment: CDR1 LNHDA and CDR2 SQIVND (reference sequence).

The V call is TRBV9, the J call TRBJ2-3; the match to TRBD2 covers 11 bases. V was clipped by 2 bases and J by 4 bases; unmatched bases: 3. There are 15 residues in the CDR3. Germline V gene lookup returns CDR1 SGDLS and CDR2 YYNGEE. The CDR3 nucleotides read TGTGCCAGCAGCGTTAGCGGGAGGGCCTCAGATACGCAGTATTTT. Residues: CASSVSGRASDTQYF.